The clone carrying this T cell receptor beta chain showed up many times. This sample stems from a study of T cells of healthy individuals. TCRdb itself ran the 5' RACE reads through MiXCR, one entry per CDR3 protein. The repertoire holds around 40,000 distinct CDR3 sequences, with about 4.2% as singletons. Germline loops: CDR1 MNHEY, CDR2 SMNVEV (reference sequence). V lost 6 bases to trimming and J lost 6 bases, with 18 bases between them. The CDR3 has 15 residues. The rearrangement joins TRBV27 to TRBJ2-1; D is ambiguous. This TCR came from a human donor in good health. CDR3 nucleotide sequence: TGTGCCAGCAGCCTTAGAGGCGGCTCCGCCAATGAGCAGTTCTTC. Translating it yields CASSLRGGSANEQFF.